The 24 T cell receptor beta chains listed next were all sequenced from one sample in a study of T-cell reconstitution after alpha-beta-depleted transplantation in children (dated by TCRdb to the mid-2010s). Libraries were built with PCR. The instrument was an Illumina HiSeq 2500. TCR library preparation used molecular barcoding, with unique molecular identifiers applied to normalize quantification of the TCRbeta repertoire. TCRdb handled the public reads itself, with Q25 trimming in fastp and clone calling in MiXCR, and kept productive beta chains. Rows with a matching CDR3 protein are joined into one entry that keeps the most common DNA and genes. The sample table lists hundreds of thousands of distinct CDR3 sequences, over 10% of them with a count of one. The ten largest clones take up about 2.2% of the sample. Read against the paper, the sample's treatment or condition label means: allogeneic hematopoietic cell transplantation with graft depleted of TCRalphabeta T cells and CD19 B cells.

The sample consisted of PBMCs, mostly from graft donor cells, taken 360 days after TCRalphabeta/CD19-depleted stem cell transplant. These receptors were taken from a male patient under 18 who had a stem cell transplant for acute myeloid leukemia, so the T cells may come from the graft donor.

This clonotype was counted only a few times. V is TRBV5-6 and J is TRBJ2-2; D unresolved. CDR3 length: 15 residues. Germline assignment: CDR1 SGHDT and CDR2 YYEEEE. Trimming took off 0 bases at V and 5 bases at J, with 11 bases between the two ends. CDR3 region: CASSLARRGTGELFF. The CDR3 DNA reads as TGTGCCAGCAGCTTGGCCAGACGCGGTACCGGGGAGCTGTTTTTT.

This clonotype turned up a few times. The CDR3 sequence: CASSLQGAWNTEAFF. CDR3 DNA: TGTGCCAGCAGCTTACAGGGGGCGTGGAACACTGAAGCTTTCTTT. The chain has TRBV7-2 and TRBJ1-1; TRBD1 matches 8 bases. Losses at the gene ends were 2 bases for V and 1 base for J; bases not matched to a gene: 3. The CDR3 runs 15 residues. CDR1 is SGHTA and CDR2 is FQGNSA in the germline V gene.

This clonotype was observed a few times. V is TRBV27 and J is TRBJ1-2; D not resolved. The V gene's germline CDR1 is MNHEY and CDR2 SMNVEV (reference sequence). The CDR3 loop spans 15 amino acids. Trimming left V 5 bases short and J 2 bases short, with 15 bases between. DNA of the CDR3: TGTGCCAGCAGTGATTACAGAGATCGAAACTATGGCTACACCTTC. As protein: CASSDYRDRNYGYTF.

The genes are TRBV7-6 and TRBJ2-6; possible D gene TRBD2, 5 bases. The CDR3 contains 15 residues. Trimming removed 4 bases at V and 0 bases at J, with 7 bases between. Germline V gene lookup returns CDR1 SGHVS and CDR2 FNYEAQ. CDR3 residues: CASSSSGSGANVLTF. The CDR3 DNA follows: TGTGCCAGCAGCTCCAGCGGCTCTGGGGCCAACGTCCTGACTTTC.

This chain links TRBV7-2 with TRBJ2-3; no firm D call. V gave up 1 base and J gave up 3 bases, with 8 bases separating them. The CDR3 consists of 14 residues. Germline V gene data show CDR1 as SGHTA and CDR2 as FQGNSA. CDR3 sequence reads: CASSLDLVTDTQYF. CDR3 coding DNA: TGTGCCAGCAGCTTAGATCTAGTAACAGATACGCAGTATTTT.

This clonotype was counted many times. V and J are TRBV28 and TRBJ2-3; D is unresolved. This CDR3 is 15 amino acids long. Germline lookup yields CDR1 MDHEN and CDR2 SYDVKM. V lost 7 bases, J lost 0 bases, and 14 bases lay in between. CDR3 loop: CASKGGSLSTDTQYF. Written as DNA, the CDR3 is TGTGCCAGCAAAGGTGGCAGCCTGAGCACAGATACGCAGTATTTT. The entire variable domain, with the rest obtained from reference TRBV28 and TRBJ2-3, is as follows: DVKVTQSSRYLVKRTGEKVFLECVQDMDHENMFWYRQDPGLGLRLIYFSYDVKMKEKGDIPEGYSVSREKKERFSLILESASTNQTSMYLCASKGGSLSTDTQYFGPGTRLTVL.

This clonotype has only a few counts. This chain connects TRBV20-1 to TRBJ2-7; D is possibly TRBD1 (5 bases). This CDR3 is 17 amino acids long. V lost 0 bases, J lost 5 bases, and 23 bases lay in between. Germline V gene data show CDR1 as DFQATT and CDR2 as SNEGSKA (reference sequence). Written as DNA, the CDR3 is TGCAGTGCTAGAGACCTTACTGCCCACGACAGTTTCCACGAGCAGTACTTC. Protein sequence: CSARDLTAHDSFHEQYF.

CDR3 amino acids: CASSLVVGGYTEAFF. As DNA, the CDR3 is TGTGCCAGCAGCTTAGTGGTAGGGGGCTATACTGAAGCTTTCTTT. The J gene is TRBJ1-1, the V gene TRBV7-8; 7 nucleotides match TRBD1. Germline V gives CDR1 SGHVS, CDR2 FQNEAQ. The V gene end was trimmed by 1 base and the J gene end by 5 bases; junction bases not matched to a gene: 7. This CDR3 has 15 residues.

Remarks on this clonotype: The junction does not match germline at one end; this may be a read error. V and J are TRBV12-3 or TRBV12-4 and TRBJ1-2, with D uncertain. This CDR3 comprises 12 residues. In DNA, the CDR3 is TGTGCCAGAAGTTTACAGAACTATGGCTACACCTTC. Protein: CARSLQNYGYTF.

There are a few counts of this clonotype. The chain carries TRBV21-1 and TRBJ2-2; the D call in the table, TRBD1, was not verified against the DNA. TRBV21-1 is classified as a pseudogene. The CDR3 consists of 16 residues. CDR3 sequence: CASSKVEPPGTGELFF. The CDR3 DNA sequence: TGTGCCAGCAGCAAAGTGGAGCCGCCGGGCACCGGGGAGCTGTTTTTT.

This clonotype was observed a handful of times. This chain links TRBV24-1 with TRBJ2-3; TRBD1 matches 7 bases. CDR3 size: 16 residues. The V segment lost 3 bases and the J segment 1 base; nucleotides outside the gene matches: 6. The germline V gene has CDR1 KGHDR and CDR2 SFDVKD. CDR3 in DNA: TGTGCCACCAGTGATCCCCCCGGGACAGGCACAGATACGCAGTATTTT. This translates into CATSDPPGTGTDTQYF.

This clonotype has only a few counts. CDR3: CASSGLTGPYVWAYEQYF. The CDR3 DNA is TGTGCCAGCAGTGGTCTGACAGGACCATACGTGTGGGCATACGAGCAGTACTTC. The rearrangement uses TRBV25-1 and TRBJ2-7; tentatively, D is TRBD1 (6 bases). The CDR3 runs to 18 residues. V shed 4 bases and J shed 4 bases, with 26 bases lying between them. Germline values: CDR1 MGHDK, CDR2 SYGVNS.

In its sample, this clonotype was seen a few times. This rearrangement joins TRBV6-2 or TRBV6-3 to TRBJ2-7, with 7 nucleotides matching TRBD1. The germline CDR1 and CDR2 sequences are MNHEY and SVGEGT. The ends lost 6 bases at V and 4 bases at J; junction bases unmatched: 6. The CDR3 is 13 residues long. The CDR3 sequence is CASRKQGRYEQYF. The CDR3, as DNA: TGTGCCAGCAGAAAACAGGGGAGATACGAGCAGTACTTC.

This clonotype was found a few times. This sequence joins TRBV20-1 and TRBJ1-5, with D possibly matching TRBD1 (6 bases). Trimming removed 5 bases from V and 1 base from J, with 12 bases in between. The CDR3 covers 14 residues. Germline loops: CDR1 DFQATT, CDR2 SNEGSKA (reference sequence). The CDR3 DNA reads as TGCAGTGCTTCCCAGGGGATAAGCAATCAGCCCCAGCATTTT. Residues: CSASQGISNQPQHF.

This clonotype was detected many times. The CDR3 DNA sequence: TGTGCCAGCAGTTACCTAAATGGGGGAGATACGCAGTATTTT. This gives the protein CASSYLNGGDTQYF. The rearrangement links TRBV6-5 to TRBJ2-3, with D possibly called TRBD1 or TRBD2 (5 bases each). This CDR3 comprises 14 residues. Germline lookup yields CDR1 MNHEY and CDR2 SVGAGI. V shed 2 bases and J shed 5 bases, with 11 bases lying between them.

The chain joins TRBV27 to TRBJ2-3; 7 bases are shared with TRBD1. Germline V gene lookup returns CDR1 MNHEY and CDR2 SMNVEV (reference sequence). This CDR3 has 12 residues. V dropped 3 bases and J dropped 10; count of bases not matched to a gene: 4. CDR3 nucleotides: TGTGCCAGCAGTTTTTCCGGGACAGCGCAGTATTTT. Amino acid sequence: CASSFSGTAQYF.

The CDR3 reads CAIPGRNSYNEQFF. The CDR3 DNA reads as TGTGCCATCCCGGGGCGAAACTCCTACAATGAGCAGTTCTTC. The gene calls are TRBV12-3 or TRBV12-4 and TRBJ2-1; D may match TRBD1 or TRBD2 (5 bases each). The V and J ends lost 10 bases and 0 bases respectively, with 13 bases between them. CDR3 length: 14 residues.

The chain's CDR3 is CASSLRTSGLLSDTQYF. CDR3 DNA sequence: TGTGCCAGCAGCTTGCGGACTAGCGGGCTCCTCTCAGATACGCAGTATTTT. J is TRBJ2-3 and V is TRBV7-9, with 11 bases lining up with TRBD2. Germline loops: CDR1 SEHNR, CDR2 FQNEAQ (reference sequence). The CDR3 sequence is 17 residues long. With V trimmed by 3 bases and J by 4 bases, 9 bases remained unmatched.

This clonotype appeared a few times. This chain connects TRBV10-3 to TRBJ1-1, with 7 bases that match TRBD1. The junction had 11 bases not matched to a gene; V was cut back by 10 bases and J by 9 bases. The V gene's germline CDR1 is ENHRY and CDR2 SYGVKD. CDR3 length equals 12 residues. CDR3 DNA sequence: TGTGCCACCCAGGGGGTTGGGAGACAAGCTTTCTTT. Amino acid sequence: CATQGVGRQAFF.

This clonotype was counted ten times or more. This chain uses TRBV7-8 with TRBJ2-4, with 7 bases identical to TRBD1. CDR3 length equals 14 residues. V dropped 5 bases and J dropped 6; count of bases not matched to a gene: 7. The V gene's germline CDR1 is SGHVS and CDR2 FQNEAQ. The CDR3 DNA reads as TGTGCCAGCAGCGAGACAGGGTCGGGAAACATTCAGTACTTC. This encodes CASSETGSGNIQYF.

This rearrangement joins TRBV2 to TRBJ2-7, with a weak D call TRBD2 (6 bases). Between the trimmed V and J ends, which lost 6 bases and 4 bases, there was a span of 16 bases. CDR1 is SNHLY and CDR2 is FYNNEI in the germline V gene. The CDR3 has 14 residues. The CDR3 nucleotides read TGTGCCAGCAGGGTCGAGGCAGGGAGGTACGAGCAGTACTTC. Protein product: CASRVEAGRYEQYF.

This clonotype has more than one count but fewer than ten. The chain carries TRBV2 and TRBJ2-3; D gene uncertain. Trimming took 8 bases from V and 3 from J, leaving 15 bases between them. The CDR3 runs to 14 residues. Germline CDR1 and CDR2: SNHLY and FYNNEI. The CDR3 nucleotides are TGTGCCAGCCCCCCCGGCTTCAAGACAGATACGCAGTATTTT. Translated, it gives CASPPGFKTDTQYF.

About this clonotype itself: The junction departs from the called germline gene at one end, perhaps through a read error. V gene TRBV14 combines with J gene TRBJ2-1; D unclear. The germline CDR1 and CDR2 sequences are SGHDN and FVKESK. There are 13 residues in the CDR3. The CDR3 nucleotides are TGTGCCAGCAGCCAGAGCAACAACAATGCGCAGTTCTTC. Its translation is CASSQSNNNAQFF.

The chain uses TRBV29-1 and TRBJ2-5; no clear D. Per the germline V gene, CDR1 is SQVTM and CDR2 is ANQGSEA. The CDR3 sequence is 13 residues long. The ends were cut back, 1 base at V and 5 bases at J, with 11 bases in the middle. The CDR3 sequence is CSVEGTEWETQYF. The CDR3 bases are TGCAGCGTTGAAGGAACAGAATGGGAGACCCAGTACTTC.